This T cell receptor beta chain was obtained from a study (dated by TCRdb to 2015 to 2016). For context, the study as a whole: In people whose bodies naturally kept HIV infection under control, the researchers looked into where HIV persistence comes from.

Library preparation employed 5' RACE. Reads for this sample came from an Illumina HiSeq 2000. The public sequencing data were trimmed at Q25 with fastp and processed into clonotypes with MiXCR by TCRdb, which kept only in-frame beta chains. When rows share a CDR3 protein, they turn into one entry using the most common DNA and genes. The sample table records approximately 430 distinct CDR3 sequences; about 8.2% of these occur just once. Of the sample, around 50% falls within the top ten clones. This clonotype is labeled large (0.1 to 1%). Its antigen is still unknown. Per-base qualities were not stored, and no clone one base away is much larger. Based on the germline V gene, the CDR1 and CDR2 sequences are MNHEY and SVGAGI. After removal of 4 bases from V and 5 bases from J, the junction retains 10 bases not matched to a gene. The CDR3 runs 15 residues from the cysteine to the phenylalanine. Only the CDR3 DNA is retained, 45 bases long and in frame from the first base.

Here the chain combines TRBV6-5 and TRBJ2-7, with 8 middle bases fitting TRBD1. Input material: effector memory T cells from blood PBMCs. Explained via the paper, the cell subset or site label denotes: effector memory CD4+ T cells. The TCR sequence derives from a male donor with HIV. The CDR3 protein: CASSSPGQATDEQYF. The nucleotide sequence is TGTGCCAGCAGTTCTCCGGGACAGGCGACTGACGAGCAGTACTTC.